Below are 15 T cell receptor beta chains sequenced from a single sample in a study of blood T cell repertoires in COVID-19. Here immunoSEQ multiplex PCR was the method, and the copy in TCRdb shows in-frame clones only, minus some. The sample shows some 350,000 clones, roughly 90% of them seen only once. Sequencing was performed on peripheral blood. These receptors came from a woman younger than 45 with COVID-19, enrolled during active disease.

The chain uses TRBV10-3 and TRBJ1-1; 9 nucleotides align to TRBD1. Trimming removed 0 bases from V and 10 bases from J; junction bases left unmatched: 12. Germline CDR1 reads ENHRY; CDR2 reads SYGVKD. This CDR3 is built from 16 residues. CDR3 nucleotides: TGTGCCATCAGTGAGTCGGCCGGACAGGGGAAGTCCCGAGCTTTCTTT. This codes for CAISESAGQGKSRAFF.

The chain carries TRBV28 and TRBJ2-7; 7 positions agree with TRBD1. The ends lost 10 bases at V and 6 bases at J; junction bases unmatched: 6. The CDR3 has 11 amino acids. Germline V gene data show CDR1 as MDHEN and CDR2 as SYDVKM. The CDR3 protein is CATRDSREQYF. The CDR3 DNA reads TGTGCCACCAGGGACAGTCGCGAGCAGTACTTC.

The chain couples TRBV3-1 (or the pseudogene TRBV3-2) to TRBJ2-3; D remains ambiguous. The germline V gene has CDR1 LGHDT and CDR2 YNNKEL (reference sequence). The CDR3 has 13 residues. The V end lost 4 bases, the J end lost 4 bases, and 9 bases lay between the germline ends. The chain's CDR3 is CASSLTRADTQYF. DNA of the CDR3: TGTGCCAGCAGCCTGACAAGAGCAGATACGCAGTATTTT.

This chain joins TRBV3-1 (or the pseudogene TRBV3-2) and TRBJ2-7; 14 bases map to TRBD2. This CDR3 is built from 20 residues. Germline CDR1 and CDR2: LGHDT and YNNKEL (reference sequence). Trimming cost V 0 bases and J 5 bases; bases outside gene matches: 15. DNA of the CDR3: TGTGCCAGCAGCCAAGATGGGAGGCAGACTAGCGGGGGGGCAGGAAACGAGCAGTACTTC. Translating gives CASSQDGRQTSGGAGNEQYF.

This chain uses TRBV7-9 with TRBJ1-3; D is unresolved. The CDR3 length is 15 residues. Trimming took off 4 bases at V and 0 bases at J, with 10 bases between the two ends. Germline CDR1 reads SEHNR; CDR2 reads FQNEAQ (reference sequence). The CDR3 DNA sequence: TGTGCCAGCAGCTCCCCGGTCGACTCTGGAAACACCATATATTTT. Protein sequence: CASSSPVDSGNTIYF.

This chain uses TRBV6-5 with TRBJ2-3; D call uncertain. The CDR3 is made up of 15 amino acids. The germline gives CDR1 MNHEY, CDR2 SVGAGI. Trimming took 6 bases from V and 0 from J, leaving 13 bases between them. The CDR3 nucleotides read TGTGCCAGCAGCAAGAAGACAACTAGCACAGATACGCAGTATTTT. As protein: CASSKKTTSTDTQYF.

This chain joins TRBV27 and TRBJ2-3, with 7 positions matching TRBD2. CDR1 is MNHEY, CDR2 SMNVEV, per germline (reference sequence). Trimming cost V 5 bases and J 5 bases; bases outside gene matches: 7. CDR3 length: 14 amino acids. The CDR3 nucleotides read TGTGCCAGCAGTAGGGGACTACGGGGAGATACGCAGTATTTT. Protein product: CASSRGLRGDTQYF.

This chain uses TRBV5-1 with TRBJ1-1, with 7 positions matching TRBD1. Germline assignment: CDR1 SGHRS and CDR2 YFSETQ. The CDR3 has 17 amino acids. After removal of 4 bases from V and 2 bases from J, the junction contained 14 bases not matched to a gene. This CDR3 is CASSRQSAGQYNTEAFF. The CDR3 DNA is TGCGCCAGCAGCCGCCAATCCGCGGGACAGTATAACACTGAAGCTTTCTTT.

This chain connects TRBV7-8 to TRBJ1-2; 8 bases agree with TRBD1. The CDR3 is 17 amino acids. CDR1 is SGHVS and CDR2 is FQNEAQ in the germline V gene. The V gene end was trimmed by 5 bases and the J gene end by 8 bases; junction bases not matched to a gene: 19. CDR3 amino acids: CASSPSRVVGQGEGYTF. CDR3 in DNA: TGTGCCAGCAGCCCCTCCCGGGTAGTTGGACAGGGCGAGGGCTACACCTTC.

In nucleotides, the CDR3 is TGTGCCAGCAGTTTAGGCGGGGGGCCCCAGCATTTT. This translates into CASSLGGGPQHF. This chain connects TRBV27 to TRBJ1-5, with D maybe TRBD1 (5 bases). CDR3 length: 12 residues. V was pared by 2 bases and J by 9 bases, with 8 bases between. CDR1 and CDR2 (germline): MNHEY, SMNVEV (reference sequence).

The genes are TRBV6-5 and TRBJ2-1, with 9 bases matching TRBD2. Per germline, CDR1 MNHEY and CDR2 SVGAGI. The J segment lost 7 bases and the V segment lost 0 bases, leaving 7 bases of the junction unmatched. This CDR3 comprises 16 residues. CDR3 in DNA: TGTGCCAGCAGTTACTCATGGCGGGGGGGCGGGAATGAGCAGTTCTTC. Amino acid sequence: CASSYSWRGGGNEQFF.

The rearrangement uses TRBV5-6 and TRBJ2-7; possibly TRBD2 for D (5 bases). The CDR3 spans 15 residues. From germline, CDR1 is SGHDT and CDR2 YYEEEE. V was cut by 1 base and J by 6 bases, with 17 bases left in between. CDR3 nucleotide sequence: TGTGCCAGCAGCTTGTTGTCTCCGGGGAAGGGCGAGCAGTACTTC. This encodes CASSLLSPGKGEQYF.

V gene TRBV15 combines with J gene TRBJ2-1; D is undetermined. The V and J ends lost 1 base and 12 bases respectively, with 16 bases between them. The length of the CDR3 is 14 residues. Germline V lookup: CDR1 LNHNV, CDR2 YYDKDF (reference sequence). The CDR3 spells CATSRVENPSTQFF. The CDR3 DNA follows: TGTGCCACCAGCAGAGTAGAAAACCCTTCAACGCAGTTCTTC.

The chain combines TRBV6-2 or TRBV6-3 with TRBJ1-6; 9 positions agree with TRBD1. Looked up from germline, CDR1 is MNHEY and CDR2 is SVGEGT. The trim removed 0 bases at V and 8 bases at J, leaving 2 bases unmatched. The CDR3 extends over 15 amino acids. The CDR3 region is CASSYSRTGDSPLHF. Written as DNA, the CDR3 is TGTGCCAGCAGTTACTCCCGGACAGGGGATTCACCCCTCCACTTT.

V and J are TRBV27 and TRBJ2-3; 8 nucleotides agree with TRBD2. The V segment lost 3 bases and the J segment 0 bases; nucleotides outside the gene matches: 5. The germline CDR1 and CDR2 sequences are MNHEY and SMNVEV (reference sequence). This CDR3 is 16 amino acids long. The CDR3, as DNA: TGTGCCAGCAGTTTCGGGGGGGGCCCAAGCACAGATACGCAGTATTTT. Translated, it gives CASSFGGGPSTDTQYF.